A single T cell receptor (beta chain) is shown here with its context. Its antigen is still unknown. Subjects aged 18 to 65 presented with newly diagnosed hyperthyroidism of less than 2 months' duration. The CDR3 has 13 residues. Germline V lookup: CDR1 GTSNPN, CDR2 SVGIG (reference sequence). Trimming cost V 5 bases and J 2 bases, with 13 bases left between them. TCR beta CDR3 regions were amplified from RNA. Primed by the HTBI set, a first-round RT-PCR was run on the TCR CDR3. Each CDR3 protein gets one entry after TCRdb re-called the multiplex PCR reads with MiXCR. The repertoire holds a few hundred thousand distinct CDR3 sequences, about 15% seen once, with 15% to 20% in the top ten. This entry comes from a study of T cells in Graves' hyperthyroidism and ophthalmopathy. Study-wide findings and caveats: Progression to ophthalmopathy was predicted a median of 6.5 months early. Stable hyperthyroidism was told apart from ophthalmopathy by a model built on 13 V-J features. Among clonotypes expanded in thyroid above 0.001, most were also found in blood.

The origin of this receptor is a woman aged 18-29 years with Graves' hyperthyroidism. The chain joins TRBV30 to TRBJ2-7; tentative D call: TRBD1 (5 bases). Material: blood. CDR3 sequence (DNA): TGTGCCTGGGCAACAAAGGGGACCTACGAGCAGTACTTC. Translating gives CAWATKGTYEQYF.